A selection of T cell receptor beta chains follows, all from one sample in a study of T cells after yellow fever vaccination. TCRdb processed the 5' RACE reads anew with MiXCR; each CDR3 protein has one entry. The repertoire holds hundreds of thousands of distinct CDR3 sequences, roughly 14% seen once, with about 14% in the top ten. The sample was PBMCs, taken on the day of the yellow fever booster vaccination. The receptors were sampled from a man younger than 40 who received the YFV17D yellow fever vaccine. CDR3s include the opening cysteine and the closing phenylalanine or tryptophan. D genes are given only for firm matches. Clone sizes are given selectively: once, few, many, or a class where the clone is expanded.

J gene: TRBJ1-5
V gene: TRBV30
clone size: few
D gene: NA
CDR3 protein: CAWNVGAAMSQPQHF
CDR3 DNA: TGTGCCTGGAACGTAGGGGCGGCGATGAGTCAGCCCCAGCATTTT

J gene: TRBJ2-1
V gene: TRBV9
clone size: NA
D gene: NA
CDR3 protein: CASSVDGYNEQFF
CDR3 DNA: TGTGCCAGCAGCGTAGATGGGTACAATGAGCAGTTCTTC

J gene: TRBJ2-3
V gene: TRBV7-2
clone size: few
D gene: NA
CDR3 protein: CASSLGIGTHSDTQYF
CDR3 DNA: TGTGCCAGCAGCTTAGGAATAGGGACCCACTCCGATACGCAGTATTTT

J gene: TRBJ2-3
V gene: TRBV7-2
clone size: NA
D gene: NA
CDR3 protein: CASSLGREDTQYF
CDR3 DNA: TGTGCCAGCAGCTTAGGGAGGGAAGATACGCAGTATTTT

J gene: TRBJ1-1
V gene: TRBV20-1
clone size: once
D gene: NA
CDR3 protein: CSTYPTSSAFF
CDR3 DNA: TGCAGTACCTATCCCACAAGTTCGGCTTTCTTT

J gene: TRBJ1-5
V gene: TRBV25-1
clone size: NA
D gene: NA
CDR3 protein: CASSEVGGNQPQHF
CDR3 DNA: TGTGCCAGCAGTGAAGTGGGGGGGAATCAGCCCCAGCATTTT

J gene: TRBJ2-3
V gene: TRBV20-1
clone size: many
D gene: TRBD2
CDR3 protein: CSARGSGTTDTQYF
CDR3 DNA: TGCAGTGCTAGAGGTAGCGGGACCACAGATACGCAGTATTTT

J gene: TRBJ2-7
V gene: TRBV27
clone size: few
D gene: TRBD2
CDR3 protein: CASSLEFGGGGEQYF
CDR3 DNA: TGTGCCAGCAGTTTAGAGTTCGGGGGCGGGGGGGAGCAGTACTTC

J gene: TRBJ2-3
V gene: TRBV7-8
clone size: few
D gene: NA
CDR3 protein: CASSLDSGSTDTQYF
CDR3 DNA: TGTGCCAGCAGCTTAGACAGCGGATCCACAGATACGCAGTATTTT

J gene: TRBJ1-1
V gene: TRBV5-1
clone size: many
D gene: NA
CDR3 protein: CASSFGTEAFF
CDR3 DNA: TGCGCCAGCAGCTTCGGCACTGAAGCTTTCTTT

J gene: TRBJ2-1
V gene: TRBV24-1
clone size: NA
D gene: NA
CDR3 protein: CATSDPRAGRKGIDEQFF
CDR3 DNA: TGTGCCACCAGTGATCCCCGCGCCGGACGTAAAGGGATCGATGAGCAGTTCTTC

J gene: TRBJ1-1
V gene: TRBV12-3/TRBV12-4
clone size: NA
D gene: NA
CDR3 protein: CASSLSLWPTGRNTEAFF
CDR3 DNA: TGTGCCAGCAGTCTGTCTCTCTGGCCCACAGGACGGAACACTGAAGCTTTCTTT

J gene: TRBJ2-1
V gene: TRBV6-2/TRBV6-3
clone size: few
D gene: NA
CDR3 protein: CASLYVGSSYNEQFF
CDR3 DNA: TGTGCCAGTTTATATGTGGGGAGCTCCTACAATGAGCAGTTCTTC

J gene: TRBJ2-5
V gene: TRBV7-2
clone size: few
D gene: NA
CDR3 protein: CASSTAYQETQYF
CDR3 DNA: TGTGCCAGCAGTACAGCGTACCAAGAGACCCAGTACTTC

J gene: TRBJ2-7
V gene: TRBV27
clone size: NA
D gene: NA
CDR3 protein: CASCPGTPSYEQYF
CDR3 DNA: TGTGCCAGCTGCCCCGGAACCCCCTCCTACGAGCAGTACTTC

J gene: TRBJ2-7
V gene: TRBV5-1
clone size: many
D gene: NA
CDR3 protein: CASSLEGQTGYEQYF
CDR3 DNA: TGCGCCAGCAGCTTGGAGGGACAAACGGGCTACGAGCAGTACTTC

J gene: TRBJ2-7
V gene: TRBV20-1
clone size: few
D gene: NA
CDR3 protein: CSATGPAYEQYF
CDR3 DNA: TGCAGTGCCACGGGCCCGGCCTACGAGCAGTACTTC

J gene: TRBJ2-3
V gene: TRBV29-1
clone size: NA
D gene: NA
CDR3 protein: CSVEGWGPRTDTQYF
CDR3 DNA: TGCAGCGTTGAAGGGTGGGGTCCCCGCACAGATACGCAGTATTTT

J gene: TRBJ2-7
V gene: TRBV20-1
clone size: few
D gene: NA
CDR3 protein: CSSSGQSYEQYF
CDR3 DNA: NA

J gene: TRBJ2-7
V gene: TRBV20-1
clone size: NA
D gene: NA
CDR3 protein: CSASPNKAYEQYF
CDR3 DNA: TGCAGTGCTAGCCCCAACAAAGCCTACGAGCAGTACTTC

J gene: TRBJ2-5
V gene: TRBV18
clone size: NA
D gene: NA
CDR3 protein: CASSPPGRFLLQETQYF
CDR3 DNA: TGTGCCAGCTCACCACCGGGTCGCTTTCTTCTTCAAGAGACCCAGTACTTC

J gene: TRBJ2-7
V gene: TRBV29-1
clone size: NA
D gene: TRBD2
CDR3 protein: CSVRGGAAYEQYF
CDR3 DNA: TGCAGCGTGCGGGGGGGCGCGGCATACGAGCAGTACTTC

J gene: TRBJ2-5
V gene: TRBV28
clone size: many
D gene: TRBD2
CDR3 protein: CASSPLAEETQYF
CDR3 DNA: TGTGCCAGCAGTCCGCTAGCGGAAGAGACCCAGTACTTC

J gene: TRBJ1-6
V gene: TRBV6-5
clone size: NA
D gene: NA
CDR3 protein: CASSYIGGLDSPLHF
CDR3 DNA: TGTGCCAGCAGTTACATCGGGGGGCTGGATTCACCCCTCCACTTT

J gene: TRBJ1-2
V gene: TRBV12-3/TRBV12-4
clone size: NA
D gene: NA
CDR3 protein: CASSLGQVAYGYTF
CDR3 DNA: TGTGCCAGCAGTTTAGGACAGGTAGCCTATGGCTACACCTTC

J gene: TRBJ2-5
V gene: TRBV7-9
clone size: few
D gene: TRBD1
CDR3 protein: CASSSKGQGGETQYF
CDR3 DNA: TGTGCCAGCAGCTCGAAGGGACAGGGGGGAGAGACCCAGTACTTC

J gene: TRBJ2-2
V gene: TRBV12-3/TRBV12-4
clone size: NA
D gene: NA
CDR3 protein: CASSIQSTGELFF
CDR3 DNA: TGTGCCAGCAGTATACAAAGCACCGGGGAGCTGTTTTTT

J gene: TRBJ2-6
V gene: TRBV12-3/TRBV12-4
clone size: NA
D gene: NA
CDR3 protein: CASRLQSGANVLTF
CDR3 DNA: TGTGCCAGCAGGCTGCAGTCTGGGGCCAACGTCCTGACTTTC

J gene: TRBJ2-2
V gene: TRBV29-1
clone size: many
D gene: TRBD2
CDR3 protein: CSVEGRADELFF
CDR3 DNA: TGCAGCGTTGAGGGGAGGGCCGACGAGCTGTTTTTT

J gene: TRBJ2-6
V gene: TRBV12-3/TRBV12-4
clone size: few
D gene: NA
CDR3 protein: CASSRRSGANVLTF
CDR3 DNA: TGTGCCAGCAGCAGGCGCTCTGGGGCCAACGTCCTGACTTTC

J gene: TRBJ1-2
V gene: TRBV12-3/TRBV12-4
clone size: NA
D gene: TRBD1
CDR3 protein: CASNPLGQGFTGYTF
CDR3 DNA: TGTGCCAGCAATCCCCTGGGACAGGGGTTTACTGGCTACACCTTC

J gene: TRBJ2-1
V gene: TRBV29-1
clone size: NA
D gene: TRBD2
CDR3 protein: CSVSLAGVGEQFF
CDR3 DNA: TGCAGCGTTTCCCTAGCGGGAGTAGGAGAGCAGTTCTTC

J gene: TRBJ1-2
V gene: TRBV28
clone size: many
D gene: NA
CDR3 protein: CASSSRGVPGGYTF
CDR3 DNA: TGTGCCAGCAGCTCTCGAGGGGTGCCCGGAGGCTACACCTTC

J gene: TRBJ1-1
V gene: TRBV5-1
clone size: many
D gene: NA
CDR3 protein: CASSLVLGADTEAFF
CDR3 DNA: TGCGCCAGCAGCTTGGTACTAGGGGCAGACACTGAAGCTTTCTTT

J gene: TRBJ2-7
V gene: TRBV5-6
clone size: NA
D gene: NA
CDR3 protein: CASSLSRWEQYF
CDR3 DNA: TGTGCCAGCAGCCTGTCGCGTTGGGAGCAGTACTTC

J gene: TRBJ2-5
V gene: TRBV20-1
clone size: many
D gene: NA
CDR3 protein: CSARDASRSQETQYF
CDR3 DNA: TGCAGTGCTAGAGATGCGTCCAGGTCCCAAGAGACCCAGTACTTC

J gene: TRBJ2-3
V gene: TRBV15
clone size: few
D gene: NA
CDR3 protein: CATSRGGVFTDTQYF
CDR3 DNA: TGTGCCACCAGCAGAGGGGGGGTCTTCACAGATACGCAGTATTTT

J gene: TRBJ1-5
V gene: TRBV27
clone size: few
D gene: NA
CDR3 protein: CASSLSRQDNQPQHF
CDR3 DNA: TGTGCCAGCAGTTTATCCCGACAGGATAATCAGCCCCAGCATTTT

J gene: TRBJ2-7
V gene: TRBV15
clone size: few
D gene: NA
CDR3 protein: CATSRDPGGALGEQYF
CDR3 DNA: TGTGCCACCAGCAGAGATCCAGGCGGGGCTCTGGGGGAGCAGTACTTC

J gene: TRBJ2-4
V gene: TRBV9
clone size: NA
D gene: NA
CDR3 protein: CASSVAVQGNIQYF
CDR3 DNA: TGTGCCAGCAGCGTAGCTGTCCAGGGGAACATTCAGTACTTC

J gene: TRBJ2-7
V gene: TRBV4-2
clone size: few
D gene: NA
CDR3 protein: CASRPHPGLNYEQYF
CDR3 DNA: TGTGCCAGCAGACCTCATCCGGGACTTAACTACGAGCAGTACTTC

J gene: TRBJ2-7
V gene: TRBV10-3
clone size: NA
D gene: NA
CDR3 protein: CAIGSTSESEQYF
CDR3 DNA: TGTGCCATCGGTAGTACTAGTGAATCCGAGCAGTACTTC

J gene: TRBJ2-3
V gene: TRBV20-1
clone size: NA
D gene: NA
CDR3 protein: CSAYLTPDTQYF
CDR3 DNA: TGCAGTGCCTACCTTACCCCAGATACGCAGTATTTT

J gene: TRBJ2-7
V gene: TRBV5-4
clone size: many
D gene: TRBD2
CDR3 protein: CASSPGGLAGSYEQYF
CDR3 DNA: TGTGCCAGCAGCCCTGGTGGCCTAGCGGGGTCCTACGAGCAGTACTTC

J gene: TRBJ2-1
V gene: TRBV12-3/TRBV12-4
clone size: few
D gene: TRBD1
CDR3 protein: CASRDRFFNEQFF
CDR3 DNA: TGTGCCAGCAGGGACAGGTTTTTCAATGAGCAGTTCTTC

J gene: TRBJ2-3
V gene: TRBV2
clone size: NA
D gene: TRBD2
CDR3 protein: CASTGTSGSPDTQYF
CDR3 DNA: TGTGCCAGCACCGGGACTAGCGGGAGTCCAGATACGCAGTATTTT

J gene: TRBJ2-1
V gene: TRBV6-5
clone size: NA
D gene: TRBD2
CDR3 protein: CASLPSFSGPYNEQFF
CDR3 DNA: TGTGCCAGCCTCCCGTCTTTTAGCGGGCCATACAATGAGCAGTTCTTC

J gene: TRBJ1-6
V gene: TRBV7-9
clone size: few
D gene: NA
CDR3 protein: CASVGGGNSPLHF
CDR3 DNA: TGTGCCAGCGTAGGAGGTGGGAATTCACCCCTCCACTTT

J gene: TRBJ1-1
V gene: TRBV7-8
clone size: NA
D gene: NA
CDR3 protein: CASRPVGENTEAFF
CDR3 DNA: TGTGCCAGCAGACCGGTAGGTGAGAACACTGAAGCTTTCTTT

J gene: TRBJ2-1
V gene: TRBV20-1
clone size: NA
D gene: TRBD2
CDR3 protein: CSARLAGALYNEQFF
CDR3 DNA: TGCAGTGCCAGACTAGCGGGAGCCCTCTACAATGAGCAGTTCTTC

J gene: TRBJ2-5
V gene: TRBV10-3
clone size: few
D gene: NA
CDR3 protein: CAISASRDLKETQYF
CDR3 DNA: TGTGCCATCAGTGCGTCCCGGGACTTAAAAGAGACCCAGTACTTC

J gene: TRBJ1-2
V gene: TRBV14
clone size: few
D gene: NA
CDR3 protein: CASSRGGSPLYYGYTF
CDR3 DNA: TGTGCCAGCAGCCGGGGGGGGAGCCCGTTATACTATGGCTACACCTTC

J gene: TRBJ2-5
V gene: TRBV7-2
clone size: NA
D gene: TRBD1
CDR3 protein: CASSLRTGGFSFGTQYF
CDR3 DNA: TGTGCCAGCAGCTTACGCACAGGGGGGTTTTCTTTTGGGACCCAGTACTTC